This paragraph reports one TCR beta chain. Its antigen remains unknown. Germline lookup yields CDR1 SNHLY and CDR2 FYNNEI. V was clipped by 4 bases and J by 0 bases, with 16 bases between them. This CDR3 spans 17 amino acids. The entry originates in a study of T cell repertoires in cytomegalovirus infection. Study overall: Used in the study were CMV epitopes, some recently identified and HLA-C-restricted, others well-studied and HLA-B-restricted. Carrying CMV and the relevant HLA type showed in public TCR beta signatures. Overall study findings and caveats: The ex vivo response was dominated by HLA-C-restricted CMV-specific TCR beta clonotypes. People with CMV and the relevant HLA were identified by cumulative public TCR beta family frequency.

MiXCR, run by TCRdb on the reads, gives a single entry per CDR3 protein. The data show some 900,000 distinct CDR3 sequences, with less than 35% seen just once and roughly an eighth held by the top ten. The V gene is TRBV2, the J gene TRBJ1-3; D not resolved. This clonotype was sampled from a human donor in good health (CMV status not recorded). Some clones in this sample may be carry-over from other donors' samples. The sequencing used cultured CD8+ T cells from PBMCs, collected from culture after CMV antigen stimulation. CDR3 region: CASSVRSDGGSGNTIYF. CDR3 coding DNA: TGTGCCAGCAGTGTGCGATCCGACGGCGGCTCTGGAAACACCATATATTTT.